The 22 T cell receptor beta chains presented below share a single source sample, sequenced in a study of blood T cells in healthy people across ages. For the second PCR, which ran for roughly 7 to 11 cycles, a sample-barcoded 5' primer and a J-beta primer mix were used. TCRdb processed the 5' RACE reads anew with MiXCR; each CDR3 protein has one entry. The sample has approximately 800,000 distinct CDR3 sequences; over 45% are singletons. Sequenced input: blood. These receptors came from a man aged 30 to 39 in good health.

This clonotype was seen only a few times. This rearrangement joins TRBV4-3 to TRBJ2-4, with a tentative D call TRBD1 (5 bases). This CDR3 contains 15 residues. Germline V lookup: CDR1 LGHNA, CDR2 YSLEER. V lost 4 bases and J 13 bases, leaving 23 bases between the germline ends. The CDR3 loop reads CASSPVSGSEKEQYF. CDR3 DNA: TGCGCCAGCAGCCCAGTGTCAGGGTCAGAAAAGGAGCAGTACTTC.

This clonotype was counted only a few times. The chain uses TRBV29-1 and TRBJ2-3; perhaps TRBD2 as D (5 bases). CDR3 size: 15 residues. Trimming left V 3 bases short and J 3 bases short, with 16 bases between. In germline, CDR1 is SQVTM, CDR2 ANQGSEA. The CDR3 is CSVERTSRTTDTQYF. Here the CDR3 DNA reads TGCAGCGTTGAGAGGACCTCGAGGACTACAGATACGCAGTATTTT.

V is TRBV4-3 and J is TRBJ2-5; D is possibly TRBD2 (6 bases). V dropped 0 bases and J dropped 5 bases, with 16 bases sitting between them. The CDR3 loop spans 16 amino acids. CDR1 is LGHNA, CDR2 YSLEER, per germline. Here the CDR3 DNA reads TGCGCCAGCAGCCAAGAGTGGGAGGCGTTGGGGGAGACCCAGTACTTC. This sequence encodes CASSQEWEALGETQYF.

The rearrangement joins TRBV10-1 to TRBJ1-1; no definite D call. The CDR3 has 15 residues. Trimming removed 0 bases at V and 1 base at J, with 9 bases between. Germline CDR1 is WNHNN and CDR2 is SYGVQD (reference sequence). The CDR3 DNA sequence: TGCGCCAGCAGTGAGTCAAGAACCGAGAACACTGAAGCTTTCTTT. Translated, it gives CASSESRTENTEAFF.

This clonotype has just a few counts. The gene calls are TRBV28 and TRBJ1-2; TRBD1 is a possible D gene (6 bases). The V gene lost 2 bases and the J gene lost 2 bases, with 12 bases spanning the gap. The CDR3 totals 15 residues. Germline CDR1 MDHEN, CDR2 SYDVKM. This CDR3 is CASSLPGHPNYGYTF. CDR3 bases: TGTGCCAGCAGTTTACCGGGACACCCCAACTATGGCTACACCTTC.

This clonotype was seen a handful of times. V is TRBV28 and J is TRBJ1-5; no reliable D call. The CDR3 loop spans 12 amino acids. Between the trimmed V and J ends, which lost 6 bases and 1 base, there was a span of 4 bases. The germline V gene encodes CDR1 MDHEN and CDR2 SYDVKM. The CDR3 sequence: CASRLSNQPQHF. In nucleotides, the CDR3 is TGTGCCAGCAGGTTGAGCAATCAGCCCCAGCATTTT.

The rearrangement links TRBV5-8 to TRBJ1-6; D call uncertain. Trimming shortened V by 4 bases and J by 7 bases, and 12 bases separated the two germline ends. Germline CDR1 is SGHTS and CDR2 is YDEGEE. The CDR3 extends over 14 amino acids. The CDR3 DNA is TGTGCCAGCAGCAACGTCCGAACCAATTCACCCCTCCACTTT. Translating gives CASSNVRTNSPLHF.

This clonotype was seen only a few times. V usage is TRBV6-1 and J usage is TRBJ2-6; D remains unclear. V was trimmed by 8 bases and J by 2 bases, leaving 22 bases between them. There are 18 residues in the CDR3. Germline CDR1 and CDR2: MNHNS and SASEGT. CDR3 amino acids: CASSLPASTKAGANVLTF. As DNA, the CDR3 is TGTGCCAGCTCATTACCGGCCTCGACGAAGGCTGGGGCCAACGTCCTGACTTTC.

The rearrangement uses TRBV11-2 and TRBJ2-7; D is perhaps TRBD1 (5 bases). Germline values: CDR1 SGHAT, CDR2 FQNNGV. With 5 bases removed from V and 6 bases from J, the gap between germline ends came to 17 bases. The CDR3 is 14 amino acids. In DNA, the CDR3 is TGTGCCAGCAGCCCCAAGTGGGGCACAGGCGAGCAGTACTTC. Its protein product is CASSPKWGTGEQYF.

The rearrangement uses TRBV6-2 or TRBV6-3 and TRBJ2-1, with D perhaps TRBD2 (6 bases). CDR3 length: 15 residues. Germline assignment: CDR1 MNHEY and CDR2 SVGEGT. The V gene lost 2 bases and the J gene lost 3 bases, with 11 bases spanning the gap. The CDR3 region is CASSYGGNGYNEQFF. CDR3 DNA: TGTGCCAGCAGTTACGGGGGGAATGGCTACAATGAGCAGTTCTTC.

The chain links TRBV4-3 to TRBJ1-1, with a tentative D call TRBD1 (5 bases). V dropped 3 bases and J dropped 7 bases, with 15 bases sitting between them. Germline V gives CDR1 LGHNA, CDR2 YSLEER. This CDR3 comprises 14 residues. CDR3 in amino acids: CASSQDYRRGEAFF. Written as DNA, the CDR3 is TGCGCCAGCAGCCAGGACTATAGGAGGGGTGAAGCTTTCTTT.

The CDR3 bases are TGTGCCAGCAGTGAAGCGGGGAACTATGGCTACACCTTC. It translates to CASSEAGNYGYTF. The rearrangement links TRBV6-1 to TRBJ1-2; D uncertain. The CDR3 extends over 13 amino acids. V gave up 0 bases and J gave up 2 bases, with 4 bases separating them. Germline V CDR1 and CDR2: MNHNS, SASEGT.

J is TRBJ1-2 and V is TRBV20-1; D call uncertain. Germline V CDR1 and CDR2: DFQATT, SNEGSKA (reference sequence). CDR3 size: 13 residues. The V end was cut by 2 bases, the J end by 4 bases, with 11 bases between. The DNA for the CDR3 is TGCAGTGCTAGATTAGAGGTCGGCTATGGCTACACCTTC. Its protein product is CSARLEVGYGYTF.

This chain joins TRBV25-1 and TRBJ2-1; no clear D gene. The CDR3 is made up of 16 amino acids. Trimming took 7 bases from V and 9 from J, leaving 25 bases between them. CDR1 is MGHDK and CDR2 is SYGVNS in the germline V gene. CDR3 region: CASMKGGDLGVGEQFF. CDR3 nucleotide sequence: TGTGCCAGCATGAAAGGCGGCGACCTTGGGGTTGGTGAGCAGTTCTTC.

The table lists this clonotype with a few counts. The chain uses TRBV5-1 and TRBJ2-4, with D possibly matching TRBD1 (6 bases). CDR1 and CDR2 (germline): SGHRS, YFSETQ. CDR3 length: 18 amino acids. V shed 3 bases and J shed 1 base, with 20 bases lying between them. In DNA, the CDR3 is TGCGCCAGCAGCTCCCCAGACAGGTTCGGAAATGCCAAAAACATTCAGTACTTC. Its protein product is CASSSPDRFGNAKNIQYF.

The CDR3 here is CAWSVPSLLGQGNYGYTF. The CDR3 region has the DNA TGTGCCTGGAGTGTACCGTCGTTGCTCGGACAGGGAAACTATGGCTACACCTTC. This chain links TRBV30 with TRBJ1-2, with 8 bases that match TRBD1. Germline V lookup: CDR1 GTSNPN, CDR2 SVGIG (reference sequence). V lost 0 bases and J lost 2; bases outside the gene matches: 14. The CDR3 covers 18 residues.

Remarks on this clonotype: One junction end does not reproduce the germline sequence, and a read error may be involved. The J gene is TRBJ1-1, the V gene TRBV2; D is possibly TRBD1 (6 bases). The CDR3 sequence is 13 residues long. Germline CDR1 and CDR2: SNHLY and FYNNEI. The CDR3 DNA reads as TGTGCCAGCAGTGAAAGGGGGTACACTGAACCTTTCTTT. Translating gives CASSERGYTEPFF.

J is TRBJ2-3 and V is TRBV5-1; 8 bases fit TRBD2. CDR3 length equals 16 residues. V gave up 0 bases and J gave up 3 bases; unmatched junction bases: 6. Germline V gene data show CDR1 as SGHRS and CDR2 as YFSETQ. The chain's CDR3 is CASSLVGSGKTDTQYF. The CDR3, as DNA: TGCGCCAGCAGCTTGGTGGGTAGCGGGAAGACAGATACGCAGTATTTT.

The chain joins TRBV7-2 to TRBJ1-2; 10 bases map to TRBD1. The CDR3 extends over 17 amino acids. Trimming removed 2 bases from V and 7 bases from J; junction bases left unmatched: 13. From germline, CDR1 is SGHTA and CDR2 FQGNSA. CDR3 sequence: CASSLRSGQGSFGGYTF. DNA for the CDR3: TGTGCCAGCAGCTTAAGGTCGGGACAGGGGAGTTTCGGTGGCTACACCTTC.

The chain is built from TRBV10-2 and TRBJ1-3, with no clear D. The V end lost 8 bases, the J end lost 4 bases, and 6 bases lay between the germline ends. Germline CDR1 reads WSHSY; CDR2 reads SAAADI. The CDR3 totals 11 residues. CDR3 coding DNA: TGCGCCAGCTTAACAGGAAACACCATATATTTT. It encodes CASLTGNTIYF.

The CDR3 region is CASSRVDGYEQYF. CDR3 nucleotide sequence: TGTGCCAGCAGCCGCGTCGACGGCTACGAGCAGTACTTC. The chain uses TRBV11-2 and TRBJ2-5, with D hard to call. The end of the DNA aligns better with TRBJ2-7, so the J call may be wrong. The CDR3 is 13 amino acids. CDR1 is SGHAT and CDR2 is FQNNGV in the germline V gene.

The chain joins TRBV4-3 to TRBJ2-1; the D is unclear. The CDR3 has 16 amino acids. Trimming removed 5 bases at V and 4 bases at J, with 18 bases between. Germline CDR1 is LGHNA and CDR2 is YSLEER. CDR3 nucleotide sequence: TGCGCCAGCAGCTTTAGGGTTGCCCCATCTTACAATGAGCAGTTCTTC. It is translated as CASSFRVAPSYNEQFF.